This passage covers 21 T cell receptor beta chains from one sample sequenced in a study of vaccination and CD4 T cells after COVID-19. These receptors have no identified antigens. Cultured CD4+ T cell DNA underwent sequencing with the Oncomine TCR Beta short-read assay. TCRdb itself ran the PCR reads through MiXCR, one entry per CDR3 protein. The sample holds some 8,400 distinct CDR3 sequences, about 30% seen once. Treatment indicated: roughly ten-day PBMC culture with coronavirus spike peptide pools or control peptides (ViraFEST assay). The sequenced sample consisted of cultured CD4+ T cells from blood. The source of these receptors is a human donor with COVID-19.

A few counts support this clonotype. The V and J genes are TRBV19 and TRBJ1-2; the D is unclear. Germline values: CDR1 LNHDA, CDR2 SQIVND (reference sequence). This CDR3 contains 13 residues. Trimming cost V 7 bases and J 4 bases, with 13 bases left between them. CDR3 sequence (DNA): TGTGCCAGTACCCCTTTTCAGTCCTATGGCTACACCTTC. Its protein product is CASTPFQSYGYTF.

The chain uses TRBV24-1 and TRBJ1-1; D is perhaps TRBD1 (5 bases). CDR1 and CDR2 (germline): KGHDR, SFDVKD. This CDR3 spans 14 amino acids. V lost 4 bases and J lost 5, with 13 bases in between. The CDR3 protein is CATSDPGLRTEAFF. CDR3 DNA sequence: TGTGCCACCAGTGACCCAGGGTTAAGGACTGAAGCTTTCTTT.

This chain joins TRBV7-9 and TRBJ2-5; D unclear. Germline CDR1 SEHNR, CDR2 FQNEAQ (reference sequence). The length of the CDR3 is 15 residues. V lost 0 bases and J lost 3, with 11 bases in between. CDR3 coding DNA: TGTGCCAGCAGCTTAGCCTTCGGGTACGAAGAGACCCAGTACTTC. Its protein product is CASSLAFGYEETQYF.

This clonotype was counted only a few times. This rearrangement joins TRBV12-3 or TRBV12-4 to TRBJ2-7; D unclear. CDR3 length equals 11 residues. V dropped 1 base and J dropped 7 bases, with 5 bases sitting between them. The CDR3 sequence: CASSLGVEQYF. The CDR3 nucleotides are TGTGCCAGCAGTTTAGGGGTGGAGCAGTACTTC.

The rearrangement joins TRBV18 to TRBJ1-1; D not resolved. The CDR3 sequence is 12 residues long. Germline CDR1 and CDR2: KGHSH and LQKENI. V lost 6 bases and J lost 7, with 12 bases in between. The CDR3 sequence is CASSQRLGEAFF. Here the CDR3 DNA reads TGTGCCAGCTCCCAAAGGTTGGGTGAAGCTTTCTTT.

This chain joins TRBV2 and TRBJ1-1, with TRBD1 as a possible D gene (5 bases). CDR3 length: 14 amino acids. Trimming shortened V by 2 bases and J by 1 base, and 8 bases separated the two germline ends. The germline gives CDR1 SNHLY, CDR2 FYNNEI. DNA for the CDR3: TGTGCCAGCAGTGAAAGGCAGGGGAACACTGAAGCTTTCTTT. It codes for CASSERQGNTEAFF.

In its sample, this clonotype was seen a few times. V is TRBV19 and J is TRBJ2-6; possibly TRBD2 for D (5 bases). CDR1 LNHDA and CDR2 SQIVND come from the germline V gene (reference sequence). The CDR3 is made up of 15 amino acids. Trimming removed 4 bases from V and 1 base from J, with 8 bases in between. CDR3 region: CASSNRGSGANVLTF. CDR3 nucleotide sequence: TGTGCCAGTAGTAATCGGGGATCTGGGGCCAACGTCCTGACTTTC.

This clonotype turned up a few times. The chain couples TRBV27 to TRBJ2-2; D not certain. The CDR3 contains 11 residues. Germline V gene data show CDR1 as MNHEY and CDR2 as SMNVEV (reference sequence). The V end was cut by 7 bases, the J end by 6 bases, with 6 bases between. The DNA for the CDR3 is TGTGCCAGCACCAATGCCGGGGAGCTGTTTTTT. It specifies CASTNAGELFF.

The chain combines TRBV5-4 with TRBJ2-5, with 10 nucleotides matching TRBD2. Trimming took 4 bases from V and 2 from J; bases not matched to a gene: 8. The germline V gene has CDR1 SGHNT and CDR2 YYREEE (reference sequence). CDR3 length: 16 residues. The CDR3 DNA follows: TGTGCCAGCAGCGTCGCTAGCGGGGGTGGGCAAGAGACCCAGTACTTC. Its translation: CASSVASGGGQETQYF.

The chain links TRBV6-1 to TRBJ1-2, with D hard to call. Germline V gene lookup returns CDR1 MNHNS and CDR2 SASEGT. V was pared by 8 bases and J by 0 bases, with 7 bases between. The CDR3 covers 12 residues. The CDR3 DNA is TGTGCCAGCTCGACGGCTAACTATGGCTACACCTTC. Translated: CASSTANYGYTF.

The genes are TRBV24-1 and TRBJ2-2, with D possibly being TRBD2 (6 bases). The germline V and J ends were trimmed by 5 bases and 3 bases, with 21 bases remaining between them. The CDR3 totals 18 residues. CDR1 is KGHDR and CDR2 is SFDVKD in the germline V gene. CDR3 loop: CATSASAGKGIHTGELFF. The CDR3 coding sequence is TGTGCCACCAGTGCGTCGGCGGGGAAGGGAATACACACCGGGGAGCTGTTTTTT.

The chain carries TRBV30 and TRBJ1-6; the match to TRBD1 covers 9 bases. The CDR3 spans 14 residues. Germline V CDR1 and CDR2: GTSNPN, SVGIG (reference sequence). J gave up 9 bases and V 5 bases, and 8 bases lay outside the gene matches. CDR3 nucleotide sequence: TGTGCCTGGGCCGGGACAGGGTCTCGTTCACCCCTCCACTTT. It encodes CAWAGTGSRSPLHF.

In its sample, this clonotype was seen a few times. The rearrangement uses TRBV7-2 and TRBJ1-1, with D possibly being TRBD1 (6 bases). The CDR3 is 14 amino acids. V was shortened by 5 bases and J by 1 base, with 11 bases between the two germline ends. Per the germline V gene, CDR1 is SGHTA and CDR2 is FQGNSA. The CDR3 DNA reads TGTGCCAGCAGCATTTTACAGGGGAACACTGAAGCTTTCTTT. It yields the protein CASSILQGNTEAFF.

This clonotype was recorded a few times. This chain joins TRBV20-1 and TRBJ1-5; D unresolved. CDR3 length equals 16 residues. Germline lookup yields CDR1 DFQATT and CDR2 SNEGSKA (reference sequence). The ends were cut back, 0 bases at V and 6 bases at J, with 18 bases in the middle. CDR3 DNA: TGCAGTGCTAGAGATCTCGGGCAGCGTCGGAGTCAGCCCCAGCATTTT. This translates into CSARDLGQRRSQPQHF.

The genes are TRBV6-1 and TRBJ1-4, with a possible D match to TRBD1 (5 bases). From germline, CDR1 is MNHNS and CDR2 SASEGT. This CDR3 has 15 amino acids. Trimming cost V 5 bases and J 2 bases, with 12 bases left between them. The DNA of the CDR3 is TGTGCCAGCAGTCCCCGGGGGGGTACTAATGAAAAACTGTTTTTT. Amino acids: CASSPRGGTNEKLFF.

In this sample, this clonotype is medium-sized. This CDR3 reads CSLKPGTGQGNQPQHF. The DNA of the CDR3 is TGCAGTCTCAAACCCGGGACAGGGCAGGGCAATCAGCCCCAGCATTTT. The chain carries TRBV20-1 and TRBJ1-5; 9 nucleotides line up with TRBD1. Germline V gives CDR1 DFQATT, CDR2 SNEGSKA (reference sequence). CDR3 length: 16 residues. Germline trimming cut 8 bases from V and 2 bases from J; bases unmatched to any gene: 13.

This CDR3 reads CASSQDAEAYGYTF. In nucleotides, the CDR3 is TGTGCCAGCAGCCAAGACGCGGAAGCCTATGGCTACACCTTC. The chain carries TRBV14 and TRBJ1-2; D not resolved. The V and J ends lost 0 bases and 4 bases respectively, with 9 bases between them. Germline loops: CDR1 SGHDN, CDR2 FVKESK. The CDR3 length is 14 residues.

J is TRBJ1-6 and V is TRBV11-3, with D unresolved. This CDR3 is 11 amino acids long. Germline lookup yields CDR1 SGHNT and CDR2 YENEEA. Trimming removed 4 bases from V and 7 bases from J, with 2 bases in between. CDR3 nucleotides: TGTGCCAGCAGCTCAAATTCACCCCTCCACTTT. Protein product: CASSSNSPLHF. The full variable domain, completed using reference TRBV11-3 and TRBJ1-6, is EAGVVQSPRYKIIEKKQPVAFWCNPISGHNTLYWYLQNLGQGPELLIRYENEEAVDDSQLPKDRFSAERLKGVDSTLKIQPAELGDSAVYLCASSSNSPLHFGNGTRLTVT.

This chain uses TRBV20-1 with TRBJ1-1; no clear D gene. CDR3 size: 13 residues. CDR1 and CDR2 (germline): DFQATT, SNEGSKA (reference sequence). Trimming shortened V by 1 base and J by 1 base, and 7 bases separated the two germline ends. The CDR3 reads CSARAAKNTEAFF. The DNA for the CDR3 is TGCAGTGCTAGAGCGGCGAAGAACACTGAAGCTTTCTTT.

This clonotype has more than one count but fewer than ten. This chain uses TRBV6-1 with TRBJ1-1; 10 nucleotides agree with TRBD1. The CDR3 runs 14 residues. V lost 6 bases to trimming and J lost 1 base; unmatched junction nucleotides: 2. Germline V gene lookup returns CDR1 MNHNS and CDR2 SASEGT. In DNA, the CDR3 is TGTGCCAGCAGGACAGGGGGCGAGAACACTGAAGCTTTCTTT. This codes for CASRTGGENTEAFF.

The V call is TRBV2, the J call TRBJ2-3; D unresolved. The CDR3 consists of 15 residues. Germline V gene data show CDR1 as SNHLY and CDR2 as FYNNEI. V was pared by 3 bases and J by 7 bases, with 17 bases between. DNA for the CDR3: TGTGCCAGCAGTGAGGACGGCGCCCCGTTTAATACGCAGTATTTT. Protein sequence: CASSEDGAPFNTQYF. The whole variable domain, remainder taken from reference TRBV2 and TRBJ2-3, is EPEVTQTPSHQVTQMGQEVILRCVPISNHLYFYWYRQILGQKVEFLVSFYNNEISEKSEIFDDQFSVERPDGSNFTLKIRSTKLEDSAMYFCASSEDGAPFNTQYFGPGTRLTVL.